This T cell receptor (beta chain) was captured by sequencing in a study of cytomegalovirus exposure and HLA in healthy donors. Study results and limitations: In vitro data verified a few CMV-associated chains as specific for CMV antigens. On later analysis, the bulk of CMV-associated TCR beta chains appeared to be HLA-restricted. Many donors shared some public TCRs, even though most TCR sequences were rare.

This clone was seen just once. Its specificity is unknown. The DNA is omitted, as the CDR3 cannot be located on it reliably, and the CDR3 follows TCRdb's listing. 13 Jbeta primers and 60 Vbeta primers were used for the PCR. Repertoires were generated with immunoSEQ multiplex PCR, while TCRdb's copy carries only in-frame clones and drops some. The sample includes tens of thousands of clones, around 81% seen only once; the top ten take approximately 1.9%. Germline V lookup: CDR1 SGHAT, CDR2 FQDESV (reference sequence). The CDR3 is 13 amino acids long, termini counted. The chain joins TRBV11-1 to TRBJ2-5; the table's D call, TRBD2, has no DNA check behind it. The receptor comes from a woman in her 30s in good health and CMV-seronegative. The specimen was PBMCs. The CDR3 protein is CASSLVVGSGAYF.